What follows are 18 T cell receptor beta chains derived from one specimen sequenced in a study of blood T cell repertoires in COVID-19. The method was immunoSEQ multiplex PCR; TCRdb's version includes in-frame clones alone and lacks a portion of them. Found here are around 160,000 clones, 70% to 90% of them singletons; the top ten hold approximately 8%. The sample comprised peripheral blood. The receptors stem from a woman aged 55-75 years with COVID-19, enrolled during active disease.

This clone came up a few times. The V gene is TRBV4-2, the J gene TRBJ1-2; weak D call: TRBD1 (5 bases). Trimming took off 2 bases at V and 3 bases at J, with 19 bases between the two ends. CDR1 is LGHNA, CDR2 YNFKEQ, per germline. CDR3 length: 17 residues. CDR3 nucleotides: TGTGCCAGCAGCCAACGTCGTCGGGGGGACGTTGACTATGGCTACACCTTC. Encoded protein: CASSQRRRGDVDYGYTF.

The count of this clone is one. The rearrangement uses TRBV27 and TRBJ1-6, with 7 bases fitting TRBD1. Germline loops: CDR1 MNHEY, CDR2 SMNVEV (reference sequence). This CDR3 comprises 16 residues. The V segment lost 4 bases and the J segment 7 bases; nucleotides outside the gene matches: 10. The CDR3 DNA follows: TGTGCCAGCAGTTCCGGGACAGCCAAAGGGAATTCACCCCTCCACTTT. Residues: CASSSGTAKGNSPLHF.

The chain recombines TRBV12-3 or TRBV12-4 with TRBJ2-1, with TRBD2 identical over 8 bases. This CDR3 contains 13 residues. The J segment lost 5 bases and the V segment lost 10 bases, leaving 7 bases of the junction unmatched. CDR3 residues: CATRGGRHNEQFF. CDR3 DNA: TGTGCCACTCGGGGGGGGCGTCACAATGAGCAGTTCTTC.

As regards this clone: The germline gene is not matched at one end of the junction; a read error may be the cause. The gene calls are TRBV7-7 and TRBJ2-7, with 7 bases fitting TRBD1. The CDR3 is made up of 14 amino acids. CDR1 and CDR2 from the germline V gene are SSHAT and FNYEAQ (reference sequence). Here the CDR3 DNA reads TGTGCTAGCAGCCGTGGACAGGCGGGCTACGAGCAGTACTTC. Translation gives CASSRGQAGYEQYF. Combining the CDR3 with reference TRBV7-7 and TRBJ2-7 gives the whole variable domain GAGVSQSPRYKVTKRGQDVTLRCDPISSHATLYWYQQALGQGPEFLTYFNYEAQPDKSGLPSDRFSAERPEGSISTLTIQRTEQRDSAMYRCASSRGQAGYEQYFGPGTRLTVT.

The V and J genes are TRBV2 and TRBJ1-1, with D possibly being TRBD1 (5 bases). CDR3 size: 17 residues. V shed 1 base and J shed 0 bases, with 15 bases lying between them. Per the germline V gene, CDR1 is SNHLY and CDR2 is FYNNEI. Here the CDR3 DNA reads TGTGCCAGCAGTGAAGGGGCAGGGTCTACCATGAACACTGAAGCTTTCTTT. The encoded protein is CASSEGAGSTMNTEAFF.

This chain joins TRBV29-1 and TRBJ1-3; TRBD1 agrees at 8 bases. CDR3 length equals 14 residues. Looked up from germline, CDR1 is SQVTM and CDR2 is ANQGSEA. V lost 1 base to trimming and J lost 4 bases; unmatched junction nucleotides: 3. The CDR3 sequence is CSVEGGQAGNTIYF. The DNA for the CDR3 is TGCAGCGTTGAAGGGGGACAGGCCGGAAACACCATATATTTT.

The chain combines TRBV14 with TRBJ2-5; 7 bases are a match to TRBD2. There are 14 residues in the CDR3. Per germline, CDR1 SGHDN and CDR2 FVKESK. V shed 2 bases and J 5 bases; nucleotides not matched to a gene: 5. In DNA form, the CDR3 reads TGTGCCAGCAGCCAAATGTTAGCGGGTGAGACCCAGTACTTC. Its protein is CASSQMLAGETQYF.

The genes are TRBV10-3 and TRBJ1-1, with D perhaps TRBD1 (5 bases). The CDR3 sequence is 11 residues long. CDR1 ENHRY and CDR2 SYGVKD come from the germline V gene. Trimming took 10 bases from V and 2 from J, leaving 8 bases between them. CDR3 sequence reads: CASGGNTEAFF. The CDR3 DNA reads TGTGCCAGCGGGGGTAACACTGAAGCTTTCTTT.

V is TRBV6-1 and J is TRBJ2-2; maybe TRBD1 (7 bases). The CDR3 runs to 15 residues. V was cut by 0 bases and J by 7 bases, with 12 bases left in between. Germline V gives CDR1 MNHNS, CDR2 SASEGT. In nucleotides, the CDR3 is TGTGCCAGCAGTGAAGCGCTCAGGGGGGACGGGGAGCTGTTTTTT. It translates to CASSEALRGDGELFF.

The rearrangement uses TRBV27 and TRBJ1-6; D not certain. CDR1 is MNHEY and CDR2 is SMNVEV in the germline V gene (reference sequence). The CDR3 is 16 amino acids. V was shortened by 4 bases and J by 0 bases, with 10 bases between the two germline ends. The chain's CDR3 is CASSYVGSSYNSPLHF. In nucleotides, the CDR3 is TGTGCCAGCAGTTATGTCGGTAGCTCCTATAATTCACCCCTCCACTTT.

This chain links TRBV5-8 with TRBJ1-5; 8 bases are a match to TRBD1. CDR3 length: 17 amino acids. Germline values: CDR1 SGHTS, CDR2 YDEGEE. After removal of 4 bases from V and 1 base from J, the junction contained 10 bases not matched to a gene. CDR3 sequence reads: CASSGARGLMSNQPQHF. CDR3 in DNA: TGTGCCAGCAGCGGCGCCAGGGGGCTTATGAGCAATCAGCCCCAGCATTTT.

The chain employs TRBV10-2 and TRBJ2-1; 9 bases line up with TRBD1. The J segment lost 1 base and the V segment lost 7 bases, leaving 2 bases of the junction unmatched. The CDR3 is 14 amino acids. The germline V gene encodes CDR1 WSHSY and CDR2 SAAADI. CDR3 nucleotide sequence: TGCGCCAGCACCGGGACAGGGTCCTACAATGAGCAGTTCTTC. It is translated as CASTGTGSYNEQFF.

The CDR3 region is CASSRGGTQNNEQFF. The CDR3 DNA reads TGTGCCAGTAGTAGGGGCGGGACCCAAAACAATGAGCAGTTCTTC. J is TRBJ2-1 and V is TRBV19, with TRBD2 as a possible D gene (6 bases). Germline assignment: CDR1 LNHDA and CDR2 SQIVND (reference sequence). V was clipped by 4 bases and J by 5 bases, with 15 bases between them. The CDR3 is 15 amino acids.

The J gene is TRBJ2-5, the V gene TRBV12-3 or TRBV12-4, with D unresolved. The V end lost 7 bases, the J end lost 2 bases, and 8 bases lay between the germline ends. The length of the CDR3 is 12 residues. This CDR3 is CASNNLQETQYF. The CDR3 DNA reads as TGTGCCAGCAACAACCTTCAAGAGACCCAGTACTTC.

This chain connects TRBV28 to TRBJ2-7; 11 bases fit TRBD2. J gave up 3 bases and V 6 bases, and 7 bases lay outside the gene matches. Looked up from germline, CDR1 is MDHEN and CDR2 is SYDVKM. CDR3 length equals 15 residues. CDR3 in DNA: TGTGCCAGCAGCGGAGGACTAGCGGGTTACTACGAGCAGTACTTC. Amino acid sequence: CASSGGLAGYYEQYF. Based on the CDR3 plus reference TRBV28 and TRBJ2-7, the full variable domain is DVKVTQSSRYLVKRTGEKVFLECVQDMDHENMFWYRQDPGLGLRLIYFSYDVKMKEKGDIPEGYSVSREKKERFSLILESASTNQTSMYLCASSGGLAGYYEQYFGPGTRLTVT.

The chain joins TRBV19 to TRBJ2-3; no clear D. Germline V lookup: CDR1 LNHDA, CDR2 SQIVND (reference sequence). Between the trimmed V and J ends, which lost 3 bases and 4 bases, there was a span of 8 bases. CDR3 length: 13 residues. The DNA of the CDR3 is TGTGCCAGTAGTATGGCTAGTTCAGATACGCAGTATTTT. Encoded protein: CASSMASSDTQYF.

J is TRBJ2-5 and V is TRBV5-1; TRBD1 might be the D (8 bases). Germline CDR1 reads SGHRS; CDR2 reads YFSETQ. Trimming left V 3 bases short and J 4 bases short, with 16 bases between. The CDR3 is made up of 15 amino acids. CDR3 in DNA: TGCGCCAGCAGCTGGAACAGGGGGAGGGGAGAGACCCAGTACTTC. Encoded protein: CASSWNRGRGETQYF.

The V call is TRBV3-1 (or the pseudogene TRBV3-2), the J call TRBJ2-3; D unresolved. CDR3 length: 15 amino acids. Germline V gives CDR1 LGHDT, CDR2 YNNKEL (reference sequence). V lost 0 bases, J lost 4 bases, and 11 bases lay in between. CDR3 DNA: TGTGCCAGCAGCCAAGATCCTAGTAGGTCAGATACGCAGTATTTT. It yields the protein CASSQDPSRSDTQYF.